This T cell receptor beta chain was obtained from a study of cytomegalovirus exposure and HLA in healthy donors. PCR used 60 Vbeta primers and 13 Jbeta primers. Measured with immunoSEQ multiplex PCR; TCRdb has only the in-frame clones, and not every one. The sample consists of about 80,000 clones, 79% of them appearing once. CDR3 length equals 15 residues. J lost 7 bases, V lost 4 bases, and 4 bases had no gene match. Germline loops: CDR1 LGHNA, CDR2 YNFKEQ. Material: PBMCs. The J gene is TRBJ2-1, the V gene TRBV4-2; 13 bases are a match to TRBD2. This TCR derives from a man aged 25 to 40 in good health and CMV-seronegative. The CDR3 DNA reads TGTGCCAGCAGCCTGGGACTAGCGGGGACTAATGAGCAGTTCTTC. This codes for CASSLGLAGTNEQFF.